What follows is one T cell receptor beta chain and its context. The record originates from a study of blood T cell repertoires in COVID-19. Profiling relied on immunoSEQ multiplex PCR, and the TCRdb table lists in-frame clones only, not all of them. The sample lists a few hundred thousand clones, about 83% occurring once. The cohort comprised adults aged roughly 18 to 100 years residing in 20 to 25 US areas. Donors in Cohort 3 counted as recovered after two negative PCRs, clearance, or symptom resolution. The CDR3 covers 13 residues. Germline V gene sequence: CDR1 SQVTM, CDR2 ANQGSEA. With V trimmed by 8 bases and J by 0 bases, 4 bases remained unmatched.

This TCR derives from a woman aged 45-65 years who had recovered from COVID-19. The chain employs TRBV29-1 and TRBJ2-1, with 7 bases fitting TRBD1. The sample was PBMCs or T cells enriched from blood (not recorded which). The CDR3 loop reads CSSRDSSYNEQFF. CDR3 DNA sequence: TGCAGCTCAAGGGACAGCTCCTACAATGAGCAGTTCTTC.